The 26 T cell receptor beta chains given below trace back to one sample, sequenced in a study of T cell changes during pregnancy in multiple sclerosis. Libraries were prepared by immunoSEQ multiplex PCR; TCRdb keeps only in-frame clonotypes and omits some of them. The data contain under 75,000 clones, approximately 90% of them seen just once; the ten biggest clones take up 2.8%. The input for sequencing was peripheral blood, taken in the third trimester of pregnancy. Receptors were obtained from a female donor in good health, enrolled as a control in a pregnancy study.

The V and J genes are TRBV30 and TRBJ2-3; 7 nucleotides match TRBD1. The germline V gene has CDR1 GTSNPN and CDR2 SVGIG (reference sequence). V lost 4 bases and J lost 2; bases outside the gene matches: 6. The CDR3 is 14 residues long. CDR3 residues: CAWTRQGFTDTQYF. As DNA, the CDR3 is TGTGCCTGGACCCGACAGGGTTTCACAGATACGCAGTATTTT.

The chain links TRBV27 to TRBJ2-5, with 14 positions matching TRBD2. The germline CDR1 and CDR2 sequences are MNHEY and SMNVEV (reference sequence). J gave up 9 bases and V 5 bases, and 14 bases lay outside the gene matches. This CDR3 has 17 residues. The CDR3 spells CASSRPGLAGEEGAQYF. The CDR3 coding sequence is TGTGCCAGCAGTCGCCCGGGACTAGCGGGAGAGGAGGGCGCCCAGTACTTC.

The rearrangement links TRBV28 to TRBJ2-7, with 10 bases lining up with TRBD2. The germline V gene has CDR1 MDHEN and CDR2 SYDVKM. This CDR3 contains 17 residues. The J segment lost 4 bases and the V segment lost 1 base, leaving 10 bases of the junction unmatched. CDR3 protein: CASSLSVLAGEKYEQYF. The CDR3, as DNA: TGTGCCAGCAGTTTATCGGTGCTAGCGGGAGAGAAATACGAGCAGTACTTC.

V and J are TRBV9 and TRBJ2-1; possible D gene TRBD2, 5 bases. The CDR3 length is 14 residues. Germline loops: CDR1 SGDLS, CDR2 YYNGEE. The V gene lost 6 bases and the J gene lost 9 bases, with 19 bases spanning the gap. The DNA of the CDR3 is TGTGCCAGCATGGCTAGGACTGGAGTGGGTGAGCAGTTCTTC. Amino acid sequence: CASMARTGVGEQFF.

This chain links TRBV11-3 with TRBJ2-1; 12 bases match TRBD2. CDR1 SGHNT and CDR2 YENEEA come from the germline V gene. V gave up 6 bases and J gave up 8 bases; unmatched junction bases: 2. This CDR3 is built from 13 residues. The CDR3, as DNA: TGTGCCAGCAGGACTAGCGGGAGAGATGAGCAGTTCTTC. This sequence encodes CASRTSGRDEQFF. Full variable domain (rest looked up from reference TRBV11-3 and TRBJ2-1): EAGVVQSPRYKIIEKKQPVAFWCNPISGHNTLYWYLQNLGQGPELLIRYENEEAVDDSQLPKDRFSAERLKGVDSTLKIQPAELGDSAVYLCASRTSGRDEQFFGPGTRLTVL.

The chain links TRBV6-5 to TRBJ2-3; TRBD1 matches at 7 bases. The germline gives CDR1 MNHEY, CDR2 SVGAGI. Germline trimming cut 6 bases from V and 2 bases from J; bases unmatched to any gene: 5. There are 14 residues in the CDR3. The CDR3 DNA follows: TGTGCCAGCAGAGAACAGGGGCTCACAGATACGCAGTATTTT. Translating gives CASREQGLTDTQYF.

The V and J genes are TRBV19 and TRBJ2-3; D not certain. The CDR3 covers 13 residues. V lost 7 bases, J lost 3 bases, and 11 bases lay in between. Per germline, CDR1 LNHDA and CDR2 SQIVND (reference sequence). This CDR3 reads CASNGPLTDTQYF. The DNA for the CDR3 is TGTGCCAGTAATGGGCCTTTGACAGATACGCAGTATTTT. Based on the CDR3 plus reference TRBV19 and TRBJ2-3, the full variable domain is DGGITQSPKYLFRKEGQNVTLSCEQNLNHDAMYWYRQDPGQGLRLIYYSQIVNDFQKGDIAEGYSVSREKKESFPLTVTSAQKNPTAFYLCASNGPLTDTQYFGPGTRLTVL.

The V gene is TRBV4-3, the J gene TRBJ2-3, with 7 bases fitting TRBD2. CDR3 length: 18 residues. The V segment lost 0 bases and the J segment 2 bases; nucleotides outside the gene matches: 11. Germline values: CDR1 LGHNA, CDR2 YSLEER. The CDR3 reads CASSQDYSPAGFTDTQYF. The CDR3 coding sequence is TGCGCCAGCAGCCAAGATTATAGCCCAGCGGGGTTCACAGATACGCAGTATTTT.

This clone came up once. This sequence joins TRBV5-1 and TRBJ1-3; D ambiguous. This CDR3 region has 13 residues. Looked up from germline, CDR1 is SGHRS and CDR2 is YFSETQ. The V and J ends lost 4 bases and 1 base respectively, with 6 bases between them. The CDR3 region is CASSQASGNTIYF. CDR3 DNA sequence: TGCGCCAGCAGCCAGGCGTCTGGAAACACCATATATTTT. The variable domain in full, completed from reference TRBV5-1 and TRBJ1-3, reads KAGVTQTPRYLIKTRGQQVTLSCSPISGHRSVSWYQQTPGQGLQFLFEYFSETQRNKGNFPGRFSGRQFSNSRSEMNVSTLELGDSALYLCASSQASGNTIYFGEGSWLTVV.

V usage is TRBV9 and J usage is TRBJ2-5; D is perhaps TRBD1 (6 bases). This CDR3 contains 15 residues. From germline, CDR1 is SGDLS and CDR2 YYNGEE. The V gene lost 0 bases and the J gene lost 4 bases, with 13 bases spanning the gap. The CDR3 spells CASSVGGGGGETQYF. The CDR3 DNA follows: TGTGCCAGCAGCGTAGGAGGGGGTGGAGGAGAGACCCAGTACTTC.

The rearrangement uses TRBV4-1 and TRBJ1-5; TRBD1 might be the D (5 bases). Trimming removed 1 base from V and 5 bases from J, with 9 bases in between. The CDR3 totals 14 residues. Germline CDR1 is MGHRA and CDR2 is YSYEKL. The CDR3 sequence: CASSQVGEYQPQHF. Here the CDR3 DNA reads TGCGCCAGCAGCCAAGTAGGGGAATATCAGCCCCAGCATTTT.

This clone was observed a single time. The gene calls are TRBV28 and TRBJ2-7; TRBD2 agrees at 11 bases. Germline CDR1 and CDR2: MDHEN and SYDVKM. Trimming took 6 bases from V and 0 from J; bases not matched to a gene: 7. The CDR3 consists of 16 residues. CDR3 in DNA: TGTGCCAGCAGGTTGGGACTAGCGGAGAGCTCCTACGAGCAGTACTTC. The encoded protein is CASRLGLAESSYEQYF.

The rearrangement links TRBV27 to TRBJ1-2; 8 nucleotides agree with TRBD1. The CDR3 totals 15 residues. CDR1 and CDR2 from the germline V gene are MNHEY and SMNVEV (reference sequence). Trimming at V came to 7 bases and at J to 7 bases, leaving 14 bases not matched to a gene. The CDR3 spells CASTPATGAGFGYTF. The CDR3 coding sequence is TGTGCCAGCACCCCGGCGACAGGGGCGGGTTTTGGCTACACCTTC.

The chain is built from TRBV28 and TRBJ1-2; no clear D gene. The V end was cut by 4 bases, the J end by 8 bases, with 38 bases between. The CDR3 consists of 21 residues. In germline, CDR1 is MDHEN, CDR2 SYDVKM. The CDR3 DNA reads TGTGCCAGCAGTTCCTCTTCCCCTACCGAGGGAATAGGATTCGTCCCTTGGGGCTACACCTTC. It codes for CASSSSSPTEGIGFVPWGYTF.

This chain connects TRBV29-1 to TRBJ2-3, with a tentative D call TRBD1 (6 bases). CDR3 size: 14 residues. Trimming removed 4 bases from V and 2 bases from J, with 13 bases in between. The germline V gene has CDR1 SQVTM and CDR2 ANQGSEA. The CDR3: CSVAARDNTDTQYF. In DNA, the CDR3 is TGCAGCGTTGCGGCCAGGGACAACACAGATACGCAGTATTTT.

The chain links TRBV18 to TRBJ2-3; D may be TRBD2 (6 bases). Germline values: CDR1 KGHSH, CDR2 LQKENI. The CDR3 loop spans 15 amino acids. V dropped 5 bases and J dropped 2 bases, with 14 bases sitting between them. The CDR3 loop reads CASSRTGGSTDTQYF. The CDR3 coding sequence is TGTGCCAGCTCAAGGACCGGGGGTTCCACAGATACGCAGTATTTT.

The V call is TRBV4-3, the J call TRBJ2-3, with 7 bases that match TRBD2. In germline, CDR1 is LGHNA, CDR2 YSLEER. The trim removed 0 bases at V and 5 bases at J, leaving 2 bases unmatched. The CDR3 is 14 residues long. The CDR3 DNA follows: TGCGCCAGCAGCCAAGAACCGGGGGGAGATACGCAGTATTTT. It encodes CASSQEPGGDTQYF.

The chain links TRBV28 to TRBJ1-1; 7 bases align to TRBD1. J was trimmed by 4 bases and V by 4 bases; bases with no gene match: 9. CDR3 length: 15 amino acids. Germline V gives CDR1 MDHEN, CDR2 SYDVKM. The CDR3 region is CASSYRGRTTTEAFF. The CDR3 DNA sequence: TGTGCCAGCAGTTACAGGGGCCGGACGACCACTGAAGCTTTCTTT.

The chain has TRBV2 and TRBJ2-5, with TRBD2 matching over 9 bases. The J segment lost 3 bases and the V segment lost 6 bases, leaving 11 bases of the junction unmatched. CDR1 is SNHLY, CDR2 FYNNEI, per germline. This CDR3 is 16 amino acids long. CDR3 nucleotides: TGTGCCAGCAGGGGGGGCGGGAGGGCCGGGGAAGAGACCCAGTACTTC. Translating it yields CASRGGGRAGEETQYF.

The genes are TRBV7-2 and TRBJ1-3; D possibly corresponds to TRBD1 (5 bases). Between the trimmed V and J ends, which lost 5 bases and 4 bases, there was a span of 12 bases. CDR3 length equals 14 residues. Germline CDR1 and CDR2: SGHTA and FQGNSA. CDR3 sequence: CASSMRGLGNTIYF. CDR3 DNA sequence: TGTGCCAGCAGCATGAGGGGACTGGGAAACACCATATATTTT.

The chain carries TRBV18 and TRBJ2-7; 9 nucleotides agree with TRBD1. Germline V gene data show CDR1 as KGHSH and CDR2 as LQKENI. Trimming removed 6 bases from V and 3 bases from J; junction bases left unmatched: 12. This CDR3 is 16 amino acids long. CDR3 sequence reads: CASSRTDRGLNYEQYF. DNA for the CDR3: TGTGCCAGCTCCCGTACGGACAGGGGACTTAACTACGAGCAGTACTTC.

The gene calls are TRBV5-4 and TRBJ1-1; D gene ambiguous. The CDR3 loop spans 17 amino acids. V was pared by 4 bases and J by 1 base, with 20 bases between. Germline lookup yields CDR1 SGHNT and CDR2 YYREEE (reference sequence). CDR3: CASSRQVGVSRNTEAFF. The DNA of the CDR3 is TGTGCCAGCAGCCGCCAGGTGGGAGTGAGTAGGAACACTGAAGCTTTCTTT. Full variable domain (remainder filled in from reference TRBV5-4 and TRBJ1-1): ETGVTQSPTHLIKTRGQQVTLRCSSQSGHNTVSWYQQALGQGPQFIFQYYREEENGRGNFPPRFSGLQFPNYSSELNVNALELDDSALYLCASSRQVGVSRNTEAFFGQGTRLTVV.

The rearrangement links TRBV19 to TRBJ1-4, with D possibly being TRBD1 (5 bases). The ends were cut back, 7 bases at V and 6 bases at J, with 15 bases in the middle. Germline-derived CDR1 and CDR2 are LNHDA and SQIVND (reference sequence). The CDR3 runs to 14 residues. CDR3 DNA: TGTGCCAGTACCAAACGGAGGGGCCATGAAAAACTGTTTTTT. Its translation is CASTKRRGHEKLFF.

The chain combines TRBV4-2 with TRBJ2-7; 7 nucleotides agree with TRBD2. Germline V gene lookup returns CDR1 LGHNA and CDR2 YNFKEQ. The V gene end was trimmed by 0 bases and the J gene end by 7 bases; junction bases not matched to a gene: 15. The CDR3 covers 17 residues. Here the CDR3 reads CASSQDPGLGPSGEQYF. CDR3 sequence (DNA): TGTGCCAGCAGCCAAGATCCAGGACTAGGGCCCTCCGGGGAGCAGTACTTC.

The chain combines TRBV19 with TRBJ2-5; D perhaps matches TRBD2 (5 bases). Germline V gene data show CDR1 as LNHDA and CDR2 as SQIVND (reference sequence). Trimming shortened V by 6 bases and J by 7 bases, and 15 bases separated the two germline ends. The length of the CDR3 is 13 residues. The CDR3 reads CASREGPRGTQYF. DNA for the CDR3: TGTGCCAGTAGAGAGGGCCCCCGGGGGACCCAGTACTTC.

This chain links TRBV2 with TRBJ2-3; D unclear. The V end lost 6 bases, the J end lost 2 bases, and 9 bases lay between the germline ends. Germline V gene lookup returns CDR1 SNHLY and CDR2 FYNNEI. This CDR3 is 13 amino acids long. The CDR3 sequence: CASRVRSTDTQYF. CDR3 bases: TGTGCCAGCAGGGTCCGGTCCACAGATACGCAGTATTTT. The variable domain in full, completed from reference TRBV2 and TRBJ2-3, reads EPEVTQTPSHQVTQMGQEVILRCVPISNHLYFYWYRQILGQKVEFLVSFYNNEISEKSEIFDDQFSVERPDGSNFTLKIRSTKLEDSAMYFCASRVRSTDTQYFGPGTRLTVL.